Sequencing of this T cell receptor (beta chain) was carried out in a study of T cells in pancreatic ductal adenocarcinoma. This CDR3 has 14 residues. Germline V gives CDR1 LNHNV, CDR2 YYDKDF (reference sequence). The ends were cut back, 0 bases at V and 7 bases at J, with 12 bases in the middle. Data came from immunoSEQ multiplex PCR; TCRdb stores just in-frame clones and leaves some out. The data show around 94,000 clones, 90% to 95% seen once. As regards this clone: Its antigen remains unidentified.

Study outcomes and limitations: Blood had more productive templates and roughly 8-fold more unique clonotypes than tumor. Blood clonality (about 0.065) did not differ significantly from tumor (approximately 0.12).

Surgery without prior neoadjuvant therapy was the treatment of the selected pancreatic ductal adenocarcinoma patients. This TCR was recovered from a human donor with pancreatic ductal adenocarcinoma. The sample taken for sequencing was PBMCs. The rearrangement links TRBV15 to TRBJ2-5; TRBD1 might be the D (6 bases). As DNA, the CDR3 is TGTGCCACCAGCAGAGATAGCGTACAGGGGACCCAGTACTTC. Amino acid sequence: CATSRDSVQGTQYF.